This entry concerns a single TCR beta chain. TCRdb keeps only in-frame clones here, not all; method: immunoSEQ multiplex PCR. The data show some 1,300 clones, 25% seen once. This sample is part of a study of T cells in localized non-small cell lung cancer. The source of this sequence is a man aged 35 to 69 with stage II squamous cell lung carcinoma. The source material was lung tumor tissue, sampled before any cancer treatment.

The CDR3 DNA reads as TGTGCCAGCAGTTTTAGGGCTAGCGGAAGTTATCGCAATGAGCAGTTCTTC. This codes for CASSFRASGSYRNEQFF. The chain is built from TRBV7-6 and TRBJ2-1; 7 bases are a match to TRBD2. CDR3 length: 17 residues. The trim removed 6 bases at V and 6 bases at J, leaving 17 bases unmatched. Germline V gene data show CDR1 as SGHVS and CDR2 as FNYEAQ.